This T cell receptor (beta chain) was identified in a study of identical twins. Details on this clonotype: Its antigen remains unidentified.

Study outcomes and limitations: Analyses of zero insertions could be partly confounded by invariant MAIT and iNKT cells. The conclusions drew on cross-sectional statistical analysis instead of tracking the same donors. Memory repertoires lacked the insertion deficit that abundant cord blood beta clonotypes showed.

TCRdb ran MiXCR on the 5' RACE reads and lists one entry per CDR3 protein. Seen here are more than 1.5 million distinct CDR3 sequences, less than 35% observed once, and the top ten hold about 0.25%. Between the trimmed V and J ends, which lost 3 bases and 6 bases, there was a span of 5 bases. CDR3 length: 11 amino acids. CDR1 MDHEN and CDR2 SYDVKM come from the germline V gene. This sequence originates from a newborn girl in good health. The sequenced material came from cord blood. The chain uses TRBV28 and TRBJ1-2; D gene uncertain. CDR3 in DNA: TGTGCCAGCAGTTTTATAAATGGCTACACCTTC. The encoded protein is CASSFINGYTF.